This paragraph covers one T cell receptor beta chain sequence. The sample belongs to a study of technical replicates of blood from several donors. V was pared by 6 bases and J by 7 bases, with 16 bases between. CDR3 size: 14 residues. Germline lookup yields CDR1 SGHRS and CDR2 YFSETQ. Using immunoSEQ multiplex PCR, the repertoire was profiled, and TCRdb retains in-frame clones only, with some absent. The table includes 10,000 to 12,000 clones, less than 95% detected once. The chain employs TRBV5-1 and TRBJ1-4; D call uncertain. This TCR derives from a human donor in good health. Sequencing was carried out using PBMCs. CDR3 sequence reads: CASKSGVGGEKLFF. CDR3 nucleotide sequence: TGCGCCAGCAAGAGCGGAGTCGGCGGTGAAAAACTGTTTTTT.